These T cell receptor beta chains were read from a single sample in a study of blood T cells in healthy people across ages. TCRdb re-derived calls from the 5' RACE reads in MiXCR, one entry per CDR3 protein. The table has about 1.4 million distinct CDR3 sequences, roughly 59% seen once. Sample: blood. The receptors derive from a man aged 18 to 29 in good health. Both conserved end residues are part of each CDR3. D genes are given only for firm matches. Size values are once, few and many counts, or a class for expanded clones, and some rows have none.

j_gene: TRBJ1-1; d_gene: .; abundance: .; v_gene: TRBV12-3/TRBV12-4; CDR3nt: TGTGCCATCGACAGCATGAACACTGAAGCTTTCTTT; CDR3aa: CAIDSMNTEAFF
j_gene: TRBJ2-5; d_gene: TRBD1; abundance: few; v_gene: TRBV27; CDR3nt: TGTGCCAGCAGTCCGGGACAGGGGGAAGAGCAGTACTTC; CDR3aa: CASSPGQGEEQYF
j_gene: TRBJ2-5; d_gene: .; abundance: once; v_gene: TRBV6-2/TRBV6-3; CDR3nt: TGTGCCAGCAGCCAGGGGACCAACCAAGAGACCCAGTACTTC; CDR3aa: CASSQGTNQETQYF
j_gene: TRBJ1-4; d_gene: .; abundance: few; v_gene: TRBV20-1; CDR3nt: TGCAGTGCTAGAGAGGCAGGGCGGGGTGAAAAACTGTTTTTT; CDR3aa: CSAREAGRGEKLFF
j_gene: TRBJ1-5; d_gene: TRBD1; abundance: .; v_gene: TRBV7-9; CDR3nt: TGTGCCAGCAGCTCCTCCCGGACAGGGGTCGTTCAGCCCCAGCATTTT; CDR3aa: CASSSSRTGVVQPQHF
j_gene: TRBJ2-7; d_gene: .; abundance: .; v_gene: TRBV12-3/TRBV12-4; CDR3nt: TGTGCCAGCGGGGTAGGAGGGCAGGTCTACGAGCAGTACTTC; CDR3aa: CASGVGGQVYEQYF
j_gene: TRBJ2-7; d_gene: TRBD1; abundance: few; v_gene: TRBV29-1; CDR3nt: TGCAGCGTTCCGGGACAGGGGGATGACGAGCAGTACTTC; CDR3aa: CSVPGQGDDEQYF
j_gene: TRBJ2-7; d_gene: .; abundance: .; v_gene: TRBV20-1; CDR3nt: TGCAGTGCTAGGGTGGGACGCTACGAGCAGTACTTC; CDR3aa: CSARVGRYEQYF
j_gene: TRBJ1-4; d_gene: .; abundance: .; v_gene: TRBV5-1; CDR3nt: TGCGCCAGCAGCCCCGGGACACATAATGAAAAACTGTTTTTT; CDR3aa: CASSPGTHNEKLFF
j_gene: TRBJ2-1; d_gene: .; abundance: .; v_gene: TRBV20-1; CDR3nt: TGCAGTGCTAGTGATCCGGGACTCCGCTACAATGAGCAGTTCTTC; CDR3aa: CSASDPGLRYNEQFF
j_gene: TRBJ2-5; d_gene: .; abundance: .; v_gene: TRBV27; CDR3nt: TGTGCCAGCAGTCCTAGCCCCCCGACACCCCAGTACTTC; CDR3aa: CASSPSPPTPQYF
j_gene: TRBJ2-7; d_gene: .; abundance: .; v_gene: TRBV4-1; CDR3nt: TGCGCCAGCAGCCAGGGGAATACCTACGAGCAGTACTTC; CDR3aa: CASSQGNTYEQYF
j_gene: TRBJ1-2; d_gene: .; abundance: .; v_gene: TRBV6-1; CDR3nt: TGTGCCAGCAGTGAAAGCCGCACATATGGCTACACCTTC; CDR3aa: CASSESRTYGYTF
j_gene: TRBJ2-1; d_gene: TRBD2; abundance: .; v_gene: TRBV11-2; CDR3nt: TGTGCCAGCAGCCCTGGACTAGCGGGGGCCCTATACGACAATGAGCAGTTCTTC; CDR3aa: CASSPGLAGALYDNEQFF
j_gene: TRBJ2-5; d_gene: TRBD1; abundance: .; v_gene: TRBV15; CDR3nt: TGTGCCACCAGCAGAGGGGAAGGGACAGGGCAAGAGACCCAGTACTTC; CDR3aa: CATSRGEGTGQETQYF
j_gene: TRBJ2-7; d_gene: TRBD2; abundance: once; v_gene: TRBV29-1; CDR3nt: TGCAGCGTTGATGGTGGATGGGAAGCGGGGGGGCCGAGGAACGAGCAGTACTTC; CDR3aa: CSVDGGWEAGGPRNEQYF
j_gene: TRBJ2-7; d_gene: .; abundance: .; v_gene: TRBV7-2; CDR3nt: TGTGCCAGCAGCTTTGACGGAGGGACCTACGAGCAGTACTTC; CDR3aa: CASSFDGGTYEQYF
j_gene: TRBJ2-7; d_gene: .; abundance: .; v_gene: TRBV29-1; CDR3nt: TGCAGCGTGGGTACAGATAACTACGAGCAGTACTTC; CDR3aa: CSVGTDNYEQYF
j_gene: TRBJ2-7; d_gene: .; abundance: .; v_gene: TRBV6-6; CDR3nt: TGTGCCAGCATGTTGAGGGGGGTTTACGAGCAGTACTTC; CDR3aa: CASMLRGVYEQYF
j_gene: TRBJ2-1; d_gene: .; abundance: .; v_gene: TRBV9; CDR3nt: TGTGCCAGCAGCCCCCCTAGCGTAGATGAGCAGTTCTTC; CDR3aa: CASSPPSVDEQFF
j_gene: TRBJ2-1; d_gene: .; abundance: few; v_gene: TRBV5-1; CDR3nt: TGCGCCAGCAGCTTTTATGAGCCCTTAGCAGTCAGTCTGTTCTTC; CDR3aa: CASSFYEPLAVSLFF
j_gene: TRBJ1-5; d_gene: .; abundance: .; v_gene: TRBV5-1; CDR3nt: TGCGCCAGCAGCGAGGGGACAAACTTACAGCCCCAGCATTTT; CDR3aa: CASSEGTNLQPQHF
j_gene: TRBJ2-5; d_gene: .; abundance: once; v_gene: TRBV28; CDR3nt: TGTGCCAGCAGTTTAGATAGCGGCCGGGAGCAGTACTTC; CDR3aa: CASSLDSGREQYF
j_gene: TRBJ2-1; d_gene: .; abundance: few; v_gene: TRBV4-1; CDR3nt: TGCGCCAGCAGCCGTGCGGCGGGATCAAATAATGAGCAGTTCTTC; CDR3aa: CASSRAAGSNNEQFF
j_gene: TRBJ2-7; d_gene: TRBD2; abundance: .; v_gene: TRBV4-3; CDR3nt: TGCGCCAGCAGCCAAGATTCCGGGGGGGATTCCTCCGAGCAGTACTTC; CDR3aa: CASSQDSGGDSSEQYF
j_gene: TRBJ2-7; d_gene: .; abundance: .; v_gene: TRBV6-5; CDR3nt: TGTGCCAGCAGTTACGGTCCGGGGACCGCCTACGAGCAGTACTTC; CDR3aa: CASSYGPGTAYEQYF
j_gene: TRBJ2-1; d_gene: TRBD2; abundance: few; v_gene: TRBV20-1; CDR3nt: TGCAGTGCTCGTAGCGGGAGGGACGGTGAGCAGTTCTTC; CDR3aa: CSARSGRDGEQFF
j_gene: TRBJ2-7; d_gene: .; abundance: .; v_gene: TRBV11-2; CDR3nt: TGTGCCAGCAGCTTAGATCTAAATGGGGGACCCCTCTACGAGCAGTACTTC; CDR3aa: CASSLDLNGGPLYEQYF